This T cell receptor (beta chain) was profiled in a study of T-cell memory formation after mild COVID-19. Regarding the study as a whole: Chiefly within CM and EM were the contracting CD4+ clones; CD8+ ones were within EMRA. Clones contracting across day 15 to 85 had a balanced CD4/CD8 profile; later expanding clones leaned CD4+. Pre-infection memory contained some responding clones, which suggested that cross-reactive memory had joined.

Of note for this clonotype: The antigen is undetermined.

5'RACE primed at constant segments yielded TCR alpha and TCR beta cDNA libraries bearing sample barcodes and UMIs. One entry per CDR3 protein, called by TCRdb with MiXCR from the 5' RACE reads. The sample gives 380,000 or so distinct CDR3 sequences, about 15% of which show up once; 20% to 25% is in the top ten. This CDR3 region has 16 residues. V was cut by 6 bases and J by 1 base, with 18 bases left in between. Germline loops: CDR1 SGHAT, CDR2 FQNNGV. This TCR was recovered from a man between 18 and 35 years old who had mild COVID-19 (a few samples of this study predate the infection). Cell type and time point are not known. Sequencing used PBMCs or a T cell subset sorted from them (not recorded which). The chain employs TRBV11-2 and TRBJ1-1; TRBD1 is a possible D gene (5 bases). The CDR3: CASSRPPGRQNTEAFF. CDR3 nucleotides: TGTGCCAGCAGTCGTCCACCGGGACGGCAGAACACTGAAGCTTTCTTT.